Presented here are 19 T cell receptor beta chains from one specimen sequenced in a study of chemoradiotherapy in HPV16-positive cancers. TCRdb's copy holds only in-frame clones and misses some; the assay was immunoSEQ multiplex PCR. The table lists 7,000 to 9,500 clones, more than 75% of them singletons, with approximately 3.4% in the top ten. The material was tumor tissue, obtained from a patient who underwent chemoradiotherapy. The receptors originated from a human donor with HPV-associated anogenital cancer.

This clone is a singleton in its sample. The chain couples TRBV30 to TRBJ2-3; D call uncertain. Germline values: CDR1 GTSNPN, CDR2 SVGIG (reference sequence). V was clipped by 2 bases and J by 2 bases, with 17 bases between them. There are 16 residues in the CDR3. For the CDR3, the DNA is TGTGCCTGGAGTCCAAGGGTGGCAGGAGACACAGATACGCAGTATTTT. Translated, it gives CAWSPRVAGDTDTQYF.

The chain uses TRBV2 and TRBJ1-5, with no clear D. V shed 4 bases and J shed 3 bases, with 7 bases lying between them. CDR1 and CDR2 from the germline V gene are SNHLY and FYNNEI. The CDR3 spans 13 residues. The CDR3 DNA follows: TGTGCCAGCAGTGTTGCCATCAATCAGCCCCAGCATTTT. Residues: CASSVAINQPQHF.

The chain combines TRBV5-1 with TRBJ1-2; tentatively, D is TRBD1 (5 bases). V dropped 4 bases and J dropped 0 bases, with 10 bases sitting between them. This CDR3 contains 14 residues. Germline CDR1 SGHRS, CDR2 YFSETQ. The CDR3 loop reads CASSPGQANYGYTF. Written as DNA, the CDR3 is TGCGCCAGCAGCCCCGGACAAGCTAACTATGGCTACACCTTC.

The V and J genes are TRBV5-4 and TRBJ2-7, with TRBD1 matching over 10 bases. The CDR3 has 13 amino acids. With V trimmed by 3 bases and J by 6 bases, 3 bases remained unmatched. Germline CDR1 SGHNT, CDR2 YYREEE (reference sequence). Written as DNA, the CDR3 is TGTGCCAGCAGCTCTGGGACAGGGGTCGAGCAGTACTTC. It is translated as CASSSGTGVEQYF.

This clone was observed a few times. The chain has TRBV29-1 and TRBJ2-7; 12 bases are shared with TRBD2. The trim removed 6 bases at V and 5 bases at J, leaving 8 bases unmatched. Germline CDR1 reads SQVTM; CDR2 reads ANQGSEA. The CDR3 totals 14 residues. DNA for the CDR3: TGCAGCGTCGCAGGACTAGCGGGAAGCCACGAGCAGTACTTC. Translation: CSVAGLAGSHEQYF.

The rearrangement links TRBV11-3 to TRBJ1-2; D not certain. The CDR3 is 13 amino acids. Germline V gives CDR1 SGHNT, CDR2 YENEEA. V was shortened by 5 bases and J by 0 bases, with 7 bases between the two germline ends. The DNA for the CDR3 is TGTGCCAGCAGCCAACCCCCTAACTATGGCTACACCTTC. This encodes CASSQPPNYGYTF.

This clone appeared a few times. J is TRBJ2-7 and V is TRBV5-1, with D possibly TRBD1 on 5 matching bases. Per germline, CDR1 SGHRS and CDR2 YFSETQ. Trimming removed 4 bases at V and 4 bases at J, with 12 bases between. This CDR3 contains 13 residues. The CDR3 is CASSHDRLYEQYF. CDR3 in DNA: TGCGCCAGCAGCCACGACAGATTATACGAGCAGTACTTC. The variable domain in full, completed from reference TRBV5-1 and TRBJ2-7, reads KAGVTQTPRYLIKTRGQQVTLSCSPISGHRSVSWYQQTPGQGLQFLFEYFSETQRNKGNFPGRFSGRQFSNSRSEMNVSTLELGDSALYLCASSHDRLYEQYFGPGTRLTVT.

This chain joins TRBV28 and TRBJ2-7; 9 nucleotides line up with TRBD1. The CDR3 sequence is 15 residues long. V trimming: 6 bases; J trimming: 2 bases; junction bases outside the gene matches: 8. The germline gives CDR1 MDHEN, CDR2 SYDVKM. In nucleotides, the CDR3 is TGTGCCAGCAGCCCGGGACAGGGTGGTACCTACGAGCAGTACTTC. It translates to CASSPGQGGTYEQYF.

The CDR3 DNA reads as TGTGCCAGCAGCCCCGGGGGGGACAGGTTTCTCTCCGTGGAGCAGTACTTC. The encoded protein is CASSPGGDRFLSVEQYF. The J gene is TRBJ2-5, the V gene TRBV9; either TRBD1 or TRBD2 may supply D (8 bases each). The CDR3 extends over 17 amino acids. V was cut by 4 bases and J by 11 bases, with 30 bases left in between. CDR1 SGDLS and CDR2 YYNGEE come from the germline V gene.

Worth noting for this clone: The junction departs from the called germline gene at one end, perhaps through a read error. V is TRBV7-9 and J is TRBJ1-3; D gene uncertain. Germline-derived CDR1 and CDR2 are SEHNR and FQNEAQ (reference sequence). The CDR3 totals 12 residues. DNA of the CDR3: TGTGCCAGCAGCGTTTCTGGTAACACCATATATTTT. This sequence encodes CASSVSGNTIYF.

This clone was recorded a few times. This chain uses TRBV19 with TRBJ1-2; TRBD1 agrees at 9 bases. The V and J ends lost 0 bases and 5 bases, in that order; junction bases with no gene match: 4. This CDR3 region has 15 residues. Looked up from germline, CDR1 is LNHDA and CDR2 is SQIVND (reference sequence). Written as DNA, the CDR3 is TGTGCCAGTAGTATAGATGGTGGGACAGGGTATGGCTACACCTTC. This sequence encodes CASSIDGGTGYGYTF.

This clone was observed once. This sequence joins TRBV5-4 and TRBJ1-6, with D tentatively TRBD1 (5 bases). The CDR3 length is 15 residues. CDR1 and CDR2 from the germline V gene are SGHNT and YYREEE (reference sequence). With 0 bases removed from V and 7 bases from J, the gap between germline ends came to 11 bases. The CDR3, as DNA: TGTGCCAGCAGCTTGGGGGGCCCGCAGAATTCACCCCTCCACTTT. This codes for CASSLGGPQNSPLHF.

This chain links TRBV4-1 with TRBJ2-1; 9 bases map to TRBD2. The CDR3 spans 15 residues. Germline CDR1 is MGHRA and CDR2 is YSYEKL. V was pared by 5 bases and J by 8 bases, with 10 bases of the junction left unmatched. As DNA, the CDR3 is TGCGCCAGCAGCTACTTGCGGGAGGGCGGGGATGAGCAGTTCTTC. Residues: CASSYLREGGDEQFF.

V and J are TRBV28 and TRBJ1-2; 9 bases line up with TRBD1. This CDR3 is 13 amino acids long. J gave up 8 bases and V 7 bases, and 8 bases lay outside the gene matches. Per germline, CDR1 MDHEN and CDR2 SYDVKM. The CDR3 nucleotides read TGTGCCAGCATCCGGGACAGGGTCGAGGGCTACACCTTC. It translates to CASIRDRVEGYTF.

This chain joins TRBV30 and TRBJ2-5; 9 bases match TRBD1. V shed 3 bases, J shed 4 bases, and the junction held 3 bases outside the gene matches. The CDR3 has 13 residues. The V gene's germline CDR1 is GTSNPN and CDR2 SVGIG (reference sequence). The CDR3, as DNA: TGTGCCTGGAGCCCGGGACAGGGAGAGACCCAGTACTTC. It yields the protein CAWSPGQGETQYF.

V usage is TRBV27 and J usage is TRBJ2-7; D uncertain. Germline lookup yields CDR1 MNHEY and CDR2 SMNVEV (reference sequence). The CDR3 spans 13 residues. The V end lost 5 bases, the J end lost 5 bases, and 13 bases lay between the germline ends. The CDR3 region has the DNA TGTGCCAGCAGTAGGACCCCACTGAACGAGCAGTACTTC. It codes for CASSRTPLNEQYF.

The genes are TRBV30 and TRBJ1-1, with a tentative D call TRBD1 (6 bases). Germline loops: CDR1 GTSNPN, CDR2 SVGIG (reference sequence). This CDR3 region has 15 residues. Trimming took off 3 bases at V and 5 bases at J, with 19 bases between the two ends. The DNA of the CDR3 is TGTGCCTGGAGAAAGAGCGACAGGCTAGGGACTGAAGCTTTCTTT. Encoded protein: CAWRKSDRLGTEAFF.

The rearrangement uses TRBV27 and TRBJ2-7; D is unresolved. CDR3 length: 12 amino acids. The V gene's germline CDR1 is MNHEY and CDR2 SMNVEV (reference sequence). V shed 10 bases and J shed 2 bases, with 12 bases lying between them. CDR3: CAIMESPYEQYF. The CDR3 region has the DNA TGTGCCATCATGGAGAGCCCCTACGAGCAGTACTTC.

This chain joins TRBV19 and TRBJ2-7; 11 bases line up with TRBD1. Trimming took 6 bases from V and 7 from J; bases not matched to a gene: 20. The CDR3 sequence is 18 residues long. Per the germline V gene, CDR1 is LNHDA and CDR2 is SQIVND (reference sequence). In nucleotides, the CDR3 is TGTGCCAGTAGCCCAACACCCTTCTTCGGACAGGGGGCTGGAGAGCAGTACTTC. It specifies CASSPTPFFGQGAGEQYF.